A selection of T cell receptor beta chains follows, all from one sample in a study of vaccination and CD4 T cells after COVID-19. The antigens of these receptors remain unknown. TCRdb recomputed calls from the PCR reads with MiXCR, one row per CDR3 protein. Of under 20,000 distinct CDR3 sequences listed, roughly 50% were seen once; the top ten hold roughly 4%. The sequenced sample consisted of CD4+ T cells from blood, cultured in vitro. The receptors were sampled from a human donor who had recovered from COVID-19. The CDR3 runs from the conserved cysteine through the conserved F or W. A D gene is named only where the DNA matches it firmly. Clone size is stated in some rows and not others, as once, few, many or a class when expanded.

D gene: -
J gene: TRBJ2-3
clone size: -
V gene: TRBV6-2/TRBV6-3
CDR3 protein: CASSYSIPGGTQYF
CDR3 DNA: TGTGCCAGCAGTTACTCGATTCCTGGGGGTACGCAGTATTTT

D gene: -
J gene: TRBJ2-3
clone size: few
V gene: TRBV7-9
CDR3 protein: CASSFNIYDSTDTQYF
CDR3 DNA: TGTGCCAGCAGCTTTAACATATACGATAGTACAGATACGCAGTATTTT

D gene: -
J gene: TRBJ2-2
clone size: -
V gene: TRBV5-1
CDR3 protein: CASSITSGELFF
CDR3 DNA: TGCGCCAGCAGCATTACCTCCGGGGAGCTGTTTTTT

D gene: -
J gene: TRBJ2-5
clone size: -
V gene: TRBV5-8
CDR3 protein: CASNHRVEETQYF
CDR3 DNA: TGTGCCAGCAACCACAGGGTGGAGGAGACCCAGTACTTC

D gene: -
J gene: TRBJ1-2
clone size: -
V gene: TRBV7-2
CDR3 protein: CASSLATPNYGYTF
CDR3 DNA: TGTGCCAGCAGCTTAGCGACCCCGAACTATGGCTACACCTTC

D gene: -
J gene: TRBJ2-4
clone size: once
V gene: TRBV28
CDR3 protein: CATSVAGAKNIQYF
CDR3 DNA: TGTGCTACCTCGGTGGCGGGAGCCAAAAACATTCAGTACTTC

D gene: -
J gene: TRBJ1-1
clone size: -
V gene: TRBV5-4
CDR3 protein: CASSRDETEAFF
CDR3 DNA: TGTGCCAGCAGCAGGGATGAAACTGAAGCTTTCTTT

D gene: -
J gene: TRBJ1-5
clone size: few
V gene: TRBV10-3
CDR3 protein: CAISDSGSGAQPQHF
CDR3 DNA: TGTGCCATCAGTGACTCAGGGAGCGGGGCTCAGCCCCAGCATTTT

D gene: TRBD1
J gene: TRBJ1-1
clone size: few
V gene: TRBV20-1
CDR3 protein: CSANRGRETEAFF
CDR3 DNA: TGCAGTGCCAACAGGGGGAGGGAGACTGAAGCTTTCTTT

D gene: -
J gene: TRBJ1-1
clone size: -
V gene: TRBV29-1
CDR3 protein: CSVEMTVINTEAFF
CDR3 DNA: TGCAGCGTTGAAATGACAGTCATTAACACTGAAGCTTTCTTT

D gene: TRBD1
J gene: TRBJ2-4
clone size: -
V gene: TRBV19
CDR3 protein: CASSIKGGVPIQYF
CDR3 DNA: TGTGCCAGTAGTATTAAAGGGGGCGTCCCCATTCAGTACTTC

D gene: -
J gene: TRBJ1-1
clone size: -
V gene: TRBV28
CDR3 protein: CASSLHRKAVTEAFF
CDR3 DNA: TGTGCCAGCAGTCTTCACAGGAAGGCGGTCACTGAAGCTTTCTTT

D gene: -
J gene: TRBJ2-7
clone size: -
V gene: TRBV11-2
CDR3 protein: CASSLDRTAYEQYF
CDR3 DNA: TGTGCCAGCAGCTTAGATCGGACTGCCTACGAGCAGTACTTC

D gene: TRBD2
J gene: TRBJ2-1
clone size: -
V gene: TRBV24-1
CDR3 protein: CATSENPLAGSYNEQFF
CDR3 DNA: TGTGCCACCAGTGAAAACCCCTTAGCGGGATCTTACAATGAGCAGTTCTTC

D gene: -
J gene: TRBJ2-7
clone size: -
V gene: TRBV6-1
CDR3 protein: CASTPEGRAGEQYF
CDR3 DNA: TGTGCCAGCACCCCCGAAGGCAGGGCAGGCGAGCAGTACTTC

D gene: TRBD2
J gene: TRBJ2-7
clone size: -
V gene: TRBV7-2
CDR3 protein: CASSLGWTSSLYEQYF
CDR3 DNA: TGTGCCAGCAGCTTAGGTTGGACTAGCAGTCTCTACGAGCAGTACTTC

D gene: TRBD2
J gene: TRBJ2-3
clone size: -
V gene: TRBV5-1
CDR3 protein: CASRPLAGVDTQYF
CDR3 DNA: TGCGCCAGCAGGCCTCTAGCGGGAGTGGATACGCAGTATTTT

D gene: -
J gene: TRBJ1-2
clone size: -
V gene: TRBV5-8
CDR3 protein: CASSLAGGANYGYTF
CDR3 DNA: TGTGCCAGCAGCTTGGCCGGCGGAGCTAACTATGGCTACACCTTC

D gene: -
J gene: TRBJ2-3
clone size: -
V gene: TRBV2
CDR3 protein: CASSEAQGGTQYF
CDR3 DNA: TGTGCCAGCAGTGAAGCGCAGGGGGGGACGCAGTATTTT

D gene: TRBD2
J gene: TRBJ2-4
clone size: -
V gene: TRBV7-9
CDR3 protein: CASSSPPGGARDIQYF
CDR3 DNA: TGTGCCAGCAGCTCCCCACCGGGGGGGGCTAGGGACATTCAGTACTTC